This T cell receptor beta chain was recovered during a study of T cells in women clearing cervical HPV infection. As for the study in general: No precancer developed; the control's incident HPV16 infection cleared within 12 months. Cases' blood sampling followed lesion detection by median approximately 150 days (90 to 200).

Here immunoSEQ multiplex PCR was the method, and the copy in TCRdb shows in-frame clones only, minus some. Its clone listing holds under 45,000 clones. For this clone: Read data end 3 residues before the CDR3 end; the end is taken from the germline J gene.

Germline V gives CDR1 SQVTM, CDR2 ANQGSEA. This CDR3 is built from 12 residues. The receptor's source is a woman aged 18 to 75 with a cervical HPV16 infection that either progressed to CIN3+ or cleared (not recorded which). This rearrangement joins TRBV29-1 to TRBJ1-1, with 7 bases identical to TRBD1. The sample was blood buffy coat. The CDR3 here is CSVGGTDRGAFF. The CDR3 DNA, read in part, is TGCAGCGTTGGAGGGACAGACCGAGGA.